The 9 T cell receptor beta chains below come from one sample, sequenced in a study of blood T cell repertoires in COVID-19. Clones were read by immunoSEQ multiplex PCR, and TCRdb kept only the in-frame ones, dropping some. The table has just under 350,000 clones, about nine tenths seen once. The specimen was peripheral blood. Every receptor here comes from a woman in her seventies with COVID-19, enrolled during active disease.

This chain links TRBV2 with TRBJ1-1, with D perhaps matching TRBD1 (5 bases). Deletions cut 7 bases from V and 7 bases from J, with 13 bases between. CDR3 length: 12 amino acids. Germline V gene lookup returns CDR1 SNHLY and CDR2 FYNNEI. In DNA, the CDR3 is TGTGCCAGCATGGGGGGGGGTAGTGAAGCTTTCTTT. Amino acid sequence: CASMGGGSEAFF. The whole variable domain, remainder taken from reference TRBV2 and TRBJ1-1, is EPEVTQTPSHQVTQMGQEVILRCVPISNHLYFYWYRQILGQKVEFLVSFYNNEISEKSEIFDDQFSVERPDGSNFTLKIRSTKLEDSAMYFCASMGGGSEAFFGQGTRLTVV.

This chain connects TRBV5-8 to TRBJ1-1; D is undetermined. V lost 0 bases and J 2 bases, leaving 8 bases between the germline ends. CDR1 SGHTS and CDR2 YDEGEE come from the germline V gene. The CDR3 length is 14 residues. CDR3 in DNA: TGTGCCAGCAGCTTGGAGCCCCTAAACACTGAAGCTTTCTTT. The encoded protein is CASSLEPLNTEAFF.

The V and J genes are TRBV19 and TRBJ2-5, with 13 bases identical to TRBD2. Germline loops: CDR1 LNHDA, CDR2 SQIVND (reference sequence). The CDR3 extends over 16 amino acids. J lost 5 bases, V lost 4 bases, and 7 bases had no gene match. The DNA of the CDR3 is TGTGCCAGTAGTAGACTAGCGGGGGGAGCTGGGGAGACCCAGTACTTC. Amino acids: CASSRLAGGAGETQYF.

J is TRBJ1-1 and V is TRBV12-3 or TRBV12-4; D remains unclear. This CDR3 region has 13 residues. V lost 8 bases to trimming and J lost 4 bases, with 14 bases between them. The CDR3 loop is CASSTNSGTEAFF. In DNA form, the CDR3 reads TGTGCCAGCTCGACTAATTCTGGCACTGAAGCTTTCTTT.

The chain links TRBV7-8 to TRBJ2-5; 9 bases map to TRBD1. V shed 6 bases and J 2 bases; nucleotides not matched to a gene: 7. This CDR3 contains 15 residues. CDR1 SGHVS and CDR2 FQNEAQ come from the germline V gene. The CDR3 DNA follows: TGTGCCAGCAGGACTACAGGGGGCGGGCAAGAGACCCAGTACTTC. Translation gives CASRTTGGGQETQYF. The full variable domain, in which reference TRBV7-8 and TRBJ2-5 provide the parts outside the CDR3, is GAGVSQSPRYKVAKRGQDVALRCDPISGHVSLFWYQQALGQGPEFLTYFQNEAQLDKSGLPSDRFFAERPEGSVSTLKIQRTQQEDSAVYLCASRTTGGGQETQYFGPGTRLLVL.

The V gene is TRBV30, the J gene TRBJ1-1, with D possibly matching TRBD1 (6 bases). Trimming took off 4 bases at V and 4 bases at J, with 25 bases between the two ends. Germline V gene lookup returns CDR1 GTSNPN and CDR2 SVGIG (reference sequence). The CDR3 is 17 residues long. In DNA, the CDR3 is TGTGCCTGGAACCAAGCGGGCAGGGGCGCGGGGGGCACTGAAGCTTTCTTT. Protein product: CAWNQAGRGAGGTEAFF. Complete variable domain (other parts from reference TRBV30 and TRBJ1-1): SQTIHQWPATLVQPVGSPLSLECTVEGTSNPNLYWYRQAAGRGLQLLFYSVGIGQISSEVPQNLSASRPQDRQFILSSKKLLLSDSGFYLCAWNQAGRGAGGTEAFFGQGTRLTVV.

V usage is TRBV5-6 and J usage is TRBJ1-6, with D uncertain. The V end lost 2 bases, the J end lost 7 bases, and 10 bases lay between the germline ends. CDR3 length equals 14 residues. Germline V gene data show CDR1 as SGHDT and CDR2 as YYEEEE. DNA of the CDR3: TGTGCCAGCAGCTTTCGGGAAAAGAATTCACCCCTCCACTTT. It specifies CASSFREKNSPLHF.

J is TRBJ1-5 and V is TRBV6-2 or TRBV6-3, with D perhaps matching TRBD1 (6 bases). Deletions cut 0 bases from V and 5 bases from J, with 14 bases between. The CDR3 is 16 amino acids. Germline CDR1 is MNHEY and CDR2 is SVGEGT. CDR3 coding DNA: TGTGCCAGCAGTTACTCGTTAACAGGGAAGGATCAGCCCCAGCATTTT. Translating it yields CASSYSLTGKDQPQHF.

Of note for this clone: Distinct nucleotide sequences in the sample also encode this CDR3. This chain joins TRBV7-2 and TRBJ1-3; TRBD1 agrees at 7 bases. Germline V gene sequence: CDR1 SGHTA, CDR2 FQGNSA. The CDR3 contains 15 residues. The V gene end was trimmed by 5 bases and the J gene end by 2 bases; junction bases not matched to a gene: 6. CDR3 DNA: TGTGCCAGCAGCAGAACAGGGGAAGCTGGAAACACCATATATTTT. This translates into CASSRTGEAGNTIYF.